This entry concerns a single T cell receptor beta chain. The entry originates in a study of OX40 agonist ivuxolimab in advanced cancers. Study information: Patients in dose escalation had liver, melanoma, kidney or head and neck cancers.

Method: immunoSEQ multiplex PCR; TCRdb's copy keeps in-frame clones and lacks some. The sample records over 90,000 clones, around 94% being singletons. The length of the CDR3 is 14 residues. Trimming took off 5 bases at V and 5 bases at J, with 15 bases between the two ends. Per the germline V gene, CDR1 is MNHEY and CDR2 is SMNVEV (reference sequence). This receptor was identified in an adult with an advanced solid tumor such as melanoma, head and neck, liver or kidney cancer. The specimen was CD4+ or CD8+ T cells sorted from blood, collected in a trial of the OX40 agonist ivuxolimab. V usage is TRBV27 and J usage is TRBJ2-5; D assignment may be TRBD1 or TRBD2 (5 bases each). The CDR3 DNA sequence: TGTGCCAGCAGTGTAGGGACCCGATGGGAGACCCAGTACTTC. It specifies CASSVGTRWETQYF.